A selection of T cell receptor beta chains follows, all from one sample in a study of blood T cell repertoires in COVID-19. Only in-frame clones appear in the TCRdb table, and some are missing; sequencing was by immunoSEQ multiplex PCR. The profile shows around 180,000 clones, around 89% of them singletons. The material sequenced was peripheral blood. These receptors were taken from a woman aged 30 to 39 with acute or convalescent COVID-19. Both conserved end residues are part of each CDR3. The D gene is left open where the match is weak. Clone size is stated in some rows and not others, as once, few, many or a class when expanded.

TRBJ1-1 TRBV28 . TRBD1 TGTGCCAGCCGACCGCAGGGGGGAGGAGCTTTCTTT CASRPQGGGAFF
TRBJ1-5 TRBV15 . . TGTGCCACCAGCAGAGGGGGCTCGAGCAATCAGCCCCAGCATTTT CATSRGGSSNQPQHF
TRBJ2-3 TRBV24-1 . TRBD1 TGTGCCACCAGTGATTCCAACAGGGGGCGAACAGATACGCAGTATTTT CATSDSNRGRTDTQYF
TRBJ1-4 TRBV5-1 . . TGCGCCAGTTCGCGCGGGGGAGATGAAAAACTGTTTTTT CASSRGGDEKLFF
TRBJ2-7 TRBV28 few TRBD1 TGTGCCAGCAGTTCCGGGACAGGGACCTCCTACGAGCAGTACTTC CASSSGTGTSYEQYF
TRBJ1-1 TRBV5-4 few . TGTGCCAGCAGCTCCAAGAACACTGAAGCTTTCTTT CASSSKNTEAFF
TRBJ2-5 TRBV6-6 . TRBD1 TGTGCCAGCGGAAGACAGGGGGAGACCCAGTACTTC CASGRQGETQYF
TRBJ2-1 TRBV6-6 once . TGTGCCACCAGCAGGGCGCGTCTCAATGAGCAGTTCTTC CATSRARLNEQFF
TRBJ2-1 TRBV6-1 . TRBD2 TGTGCCAGCAGTGAAAGCGGGAGGGCGAGGAATGAGCAGTTCTTC CASSESGRARNEQFF
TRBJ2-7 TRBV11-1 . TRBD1 TGTGCCAGCAGCTCACAACGGACAGGGATCTACGAGCAGTACTTC CASSSQRTGIYEQYF
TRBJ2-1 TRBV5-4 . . TGTGCCAGCAGCTCCGTCCGGGGGTCGGACAATGAGCAGTTCTTC CASSSVRGSDNEQFF
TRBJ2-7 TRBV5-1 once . TGCGCCAGCAGCTTGGTAGCCAACTACGAGCAGTACTTC CASSLVANYEQYF
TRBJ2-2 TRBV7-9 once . TGTGCCAGCAGCCTCCTTGGGGGGACCGGGGAGCTGTTTTTT CASSLLGGTGELFF
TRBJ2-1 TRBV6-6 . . TGTGCCAGCAGCCTCCCAGGAACGGTATACAATGAGCAGTTCTTC CASSLPGTVYNEQFF
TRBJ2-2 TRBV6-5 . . TGTGCCAGCCGGTTTGGCGGGGAGCTGTTTTTT CASRFGGELFF
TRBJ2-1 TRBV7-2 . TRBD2 TGTGCCAGCAGCTCCCCTAGCGGGAACTACAATGAGCAGTTCTTC CASSSPSGNYNEQFF
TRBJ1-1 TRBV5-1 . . TGCGCCAGCAGCCCCACCACAGGGCCCGCCGAAGCTTTCTTT CASSPTTGPAEAFF
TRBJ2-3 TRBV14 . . TGTGCCAGCAGCCAAGCCGCCAGTTATACGCAGTATTTT CASSQAASYTQYF
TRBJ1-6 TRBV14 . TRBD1 TGTGCCAGCAGCCTAATGACAGGGGGGATTGGGTCACCCCTCCACTTT CASSLMTGGIGSPLHF
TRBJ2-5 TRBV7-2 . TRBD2 TGTGCCAGCAGCCTAGCCGGGACTAGCTCCTCGGCCCAGTACTTC CASSLAGTSSSAQYF
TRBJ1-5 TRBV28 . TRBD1 TGTGCCTGTGGGACAGGAAGTCAGCCCCAGCATTTT CACGTGSQPQHF
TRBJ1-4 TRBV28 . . TGTGCCAGCAGTTTCCTTGCCGGGGCTAATGAAAAACTGTTTTTT CASSFLAGANEKLFF
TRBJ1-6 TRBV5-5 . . TGTGCCAGCAGTCGGACAGCCTTACAAGGTTCACCCCTCCACTTT CASSRTALQGSPLHF
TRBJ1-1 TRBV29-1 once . TGCAGCGTTGGGGTCGTGGGGCTTGAAGCTTTCTTT CSVGVVGLEAFF
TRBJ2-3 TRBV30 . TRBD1 TGTGCCTGGTGGGACAGGGGGATAACAGATACGCAGTATTTT CAWWDRGITDTQYF
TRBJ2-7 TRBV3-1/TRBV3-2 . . TGTGCCAGCAGCGCCCGGGACAAGGTAATTGAGCAGTACTTC CASSARDKVIEQYF
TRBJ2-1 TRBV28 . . TGTGCCATCGGGGATGAGCAGTTCTTC CAIGDEQFF
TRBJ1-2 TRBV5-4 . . TGTGCCAGCAGCTTGGGAGTCATGGCTACGGGTCCCTACACCTTC CASSLGVMATGPYTF
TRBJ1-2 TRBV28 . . TGTGCCAGCAGCGGGACAACCTATGGCTACACCTTC CASSGTTYGYTF
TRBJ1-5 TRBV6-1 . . TGTGCCAGCAGTGAAGGGCTGGCAGGGTTAGGACAGCCCCAGCATTTT CASSEGLAGLGQPQHF
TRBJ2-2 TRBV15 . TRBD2 TGTGCCACCAGCAGAGAGCTACTAGCGGGAGCGAACACCGGGGAGCTGTTTTTT CATSRELLAGANTGELFF
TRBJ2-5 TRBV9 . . TGTGCCAGCAGCGTACAGGGGCTTGGGGAGACCCAGTACTTC CASSVQGLGETQYF
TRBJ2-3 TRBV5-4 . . TGTGCCAGCAGCTGGGCGTCGCAAGGGGCAGATACGCAGTATTTT CASSWASQGADTQYF
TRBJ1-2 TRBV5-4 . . TGTGCCAGCAGCTTGTTATATCGCTACACCTTC CASSLLYRYTF
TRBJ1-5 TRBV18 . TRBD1 TGTGCCAGCTCACCAGGACAGGTTAATCAGCCCCAGCATTTT CASSPGQVNQPQHF
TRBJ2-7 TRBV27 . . TGTGCCAGCAGTTTTACCGAGACGACAGAGCAGTACTTC CASSFTETTEQYF
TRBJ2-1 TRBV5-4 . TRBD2 TGTGCCAGCCCCTCTAGCGGGAGGCTCAATGAGCAGTTCTTC CASPSSGRLNEQFF
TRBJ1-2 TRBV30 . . TGTGCCGAGAGCGGGCGTAACTATGGCTACACCTTC CAESGRNYGYTF
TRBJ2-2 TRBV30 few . TGTGCCTGGAGTGTACAAACGAACACCGGGGAGCTGTTTTTT CAWSVQTNTGELFF
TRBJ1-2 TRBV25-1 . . TGTGCCAGCAGACCCGCCGGGACTACGGGCTACACCTTC CASRPAGTTGYTF
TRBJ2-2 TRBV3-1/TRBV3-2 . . TGTGCCAGCTGGCAAACCGGGGAGCTGTTTTTT CASWQTGELFF
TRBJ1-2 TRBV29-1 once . TGCAGCGTTGAAGGCGGGACGGGCAACAGCTACGACCCATATGGCTACACCTTC CSVEGGTGNSYDPYGYTF
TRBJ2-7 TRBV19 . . TGTGCCAGTAGTCCGGCGGGCCTCTACGAGCAGTACTTC CASSPAGLYEQYF
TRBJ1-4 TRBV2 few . TGTGCCAGCAGTGAAGCTATAACCCAGCGGGGGAATGAAAAACTGTTTTTT CASSEAITQRGNEKLFF
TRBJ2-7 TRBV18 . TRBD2 TGTGCCAGCTCATTCCTCCAACCGCTCTCCCCTAGCGGGACCGACGAGCAGTACTTC CASSFLQPLSPSGTDEQYF
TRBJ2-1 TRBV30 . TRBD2 TGTGCCTGGAACGGGATAGCGGGATCTTTTTATGAGCAGTTCTTC CAWNGIAGSFYEQFF
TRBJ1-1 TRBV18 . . TGTGCCAGCTCACCTCAGGGGAACACTGAAGCTTTCTTT CASSPQGNTEAFF
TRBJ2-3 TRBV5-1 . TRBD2 TGCGCCAGCAGCCGAGGCCTAGCGGGAGTTGAAGATACGCAGTATTTT CASSRGLAGVEDTQYF
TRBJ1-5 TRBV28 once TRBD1 TGTGCCAGCACCGGTGGCCCAGGGGGCCTTGTTCAGCCCCAGCATTTT CASTGGPGGLVQPQHF
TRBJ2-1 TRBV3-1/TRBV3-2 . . TGTGCCAGCAGCCAAGATCCAGTAAAGCAGTTCTTC CASSQDPVKQFF
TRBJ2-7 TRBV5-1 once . TGCGCCAGCAGCTCCGGGACTGGAACCTACGAGCAGTACTTC CASSSGTGTYEQYF
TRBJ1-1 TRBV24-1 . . TGTGCCACCGATACGAGCCCTGAGGGAGCTTTCTTT CATDTSPEGAFF
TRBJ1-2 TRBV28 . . TGTGCCAGCAGCCAGGGGTCCTTTGGCTACACCTTC CASSQGSFGYTF
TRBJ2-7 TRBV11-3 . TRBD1 TGTGCCAGCAGCTTAACGACAGGGTCCTACGAGCAGTACTTC CASSLTTGSYEQYF
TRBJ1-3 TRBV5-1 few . TGCGCCAGCAGCTGGGGAAGCGGGCTCTCGGGAAACACCATATATTTT CASSWGSGLSGNTIYF
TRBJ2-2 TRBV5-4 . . TGTGCCAGCAGGCAGGGGGGACAGACCGGGGAGCTGTTTTTT CASRQGGQTGELFF
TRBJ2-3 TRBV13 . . TGTGCCAGCAGCTTCCAGGGAGGCGCGCAGTATTTT CASSFQGGAQYF
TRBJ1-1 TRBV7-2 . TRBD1 TGTGCCAGCAGCGTCGTCAGGGGGCCGGGTGAAGCTTTCTTT CASSVVRGPGEAFF
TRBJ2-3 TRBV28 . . TGTGCCGGGCATCTAGATACGCAGTATTTT CAGHLDTQYF
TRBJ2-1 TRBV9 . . TGTGCCAGCAGCGAAGGGACTCCACGGGAGCAGTTCTTC CASSEGTPREQFF